Reported below is one T cell receptor beta chain. Its antigen is not known. Sequencing involved patients with CD8+CD57+ cell expansion previously shown by flow cytometry. The patients all had a severe acquired aplastic anemia diagnosis. CDR3 length: 14 residues. V was trimmed by 6 bases and J by 5 bases, leaving 14 bases between them. CDR1 and CDR2 from the germline V gene are MGHDK and SYGVNS. The entry originates in a study of CD8+CD57+ T cells in acquired aplastic anemia. Study in general: DNA per sorted CD4+ or CD8+ sample ranged roughly 0.19 to 27.4 ug, averaging 3.2 ug.

General study results and limits: A significant difference in CD8+ Simpson's diversity between patients and controls was not found. Around 30 was the count of CD8+ CDR3 sequences that patients shared with controls.

TCR beta VDJ and CDR3 profiling used genomic DNA as template. TCRdb ran MiXCR on the reads and lists one entry per CDR3 protein. Among hundreds of thousands of distinct CDR3 sequences listed, around 30% were seen once. The sequence derives from a human donor with aplastic anemia. This chain joins TRBV25-1 and TRBJ2-1, with D possibly being TRBD1 (5 bases). Sequenced: sorted CD4+, CD8+, or CD8+CD57+ T cells (not recorded which) from PBMCs. The CDR3 here is CASSEIWGNNEQFF. Written as DNA, the CDR3 is TGTGCCAGCAGCGAGATCTGGGGCAACAATGAGCAGTTCTTC.